These 16 T cell receptor beta chains originate from one sample sequenced in a study of T cell changes during pregnancy in multiple sclerosis. Profiling relied on immunoSEQ multiplex PCR, and the TCRdb table lists in-frame clones only, not all of them. The table lists fewer than 50,000 clones, about 89% of them singletons. The sequencing here drew on CD8+ T cells from peripheral blood mononuclear cells, taken after pregnancy. The receptors were gathered from a female donor with multiple sclerosis, enrolled in a pregnancy study.

The V and J genes are TRBV9 and TRBJ2-2; D gene ambiguous. Germline V CDR1 and CDR2: SGDLS, YYNGEE. Trimming stripped 4 bases from V and 0 bases from J, with 13 bases between. The CDR3 contains 16 residues. The CDR3 here is CASSSRGVANTGELFF. In DNA form, the CDR3 reads TGTGCCAGCAGCTCCCGTGGAGTAGCGAACACCGGGGAGCTGTTTTTT.

This sequence joins TRBV29-1 and TRBJ2-7; D might be TRBD2 (6 bases). Germline V gene sequence: CDR1 SQVTM, CDR2 ANQGSEA. There are 13 residues in the CDR3. The V end lost 8 bases, the J end lost 0 bases, and 14 bases lay between the germline ends. The CDR3 DNA follows: TGCAGCTTCCGGGACTCTAGCTCCTACGAGCAGTACTTC. Its translation is CSFRDSSSYEQYF.

CDR3 in amino acids: CASSQTGTGEYNEQFF. CDR3 nucleotides: TGTGCCAGCAGCCAAACAGGGACAGGGGAATACAATGAGCAGTTCTTC. The chain links TRBV11-2 to TRBJ2-1, with 10 bases lining up with TRBD1. Germline lookup yields CDR1 SGHAT and CDR2 FQNNGV. The CDR3 spans 16 residues. V was pared by 5 bases and J by 4 bases, with 8 bases of the junction left unmatched.

The rearrangement uses TRBV11-1 and TRBJ2-7; 9 bases are shared with TRBD1. V lost 5 bases and J lost 7; bases outside the gene matches: 18. The CDR3 runs 17 residues. Germline CDR1 SGHAT, CDR2 FQDESV (reference sequence). This chain's CDR3 is CASSLETGTGPLGEQYF. The CDR3 DNA follows: TGTGCCAGCAGCCTTGAGACCGGGACAGGGCCGTTGGGGGAGCAGTACTTC.

This clone was detected only once. The chain recombines TRBV19 with TRBJ1-2, with D maybe TRBD1 (6 bases). The germline CDR1 and CDR2 sequences are LNHDA and SQIVND (reference sequence). The CDR3 loop spans 15 amino acids. Trimming took off 1 base at V and 6 bases at J, with 15 bases between the two ends. CDR3 in amino acids: CASSIAGGGADGYTF. The CDR3 nucleotides read TGTGCCAGTAGTATAGCCGGCGGGGGGGCCGATGGCTACACCTTC.

The chain joins TRBV6-6 to TRBJ2-5; 14 bases fit TRBD2. CDR1 and CDR2 (germline): MNHNY, SVGAGI (reference sequence). V dropped 6 bases and J dropped 7; count of bases not matched to a gene: 10. CDR3 length: 16 amino acids. The CDR3 here is CASSRLAGGPQTTQYF. DNA for the CDR3: TGTGCCAGCAGCAGACTAGCGGGGGGGCCTCAGACGACCCAGTACTTC.

The gene calls are TRBV15 and TRBJ2-5, with D perhaps matching TRBD2 (6 bases). The CDR3 loop spans 13 amino acids. Germline V lookup: CDR1 LNHNV, CDR2 YYDKDF (reference sequence). Trimming took off 5 bases at V and 1 base at J, with 8 bases between the two ends. The CDR3 sequence is CATSPGGQETQYF. As DNA, the CDR3 is TGTGCCACCAGCCCCGGGGGCCAAGAGACCCAGTACTTC. The complete variable domain, with remaining parts taken from reference TRBV15 and TRBJ2-5, reads DAMVIQNPRYQVTQFGKPVTLSCSQTLNHNVMYWYQQKSSQAPKLLFHYYDKDFNNEADTPDNFQSRRPNTSFCFLDIRSPGLGDTAMYLCATSPGGQETQYFGPGTRLLVL.

The CDR3 nucleotides are TGTGCCAGCAGCACGGGGGGAGCCACTGAAGCTTTCTTT. Translating it yields CASSTGGATEAFF. The rearrangement links TRBV9 to TRBJ1-1; a possible D gene is TRBD1 (5 bases). V lost 4 bases and J 4 bases, leaving 11 bases between the germline ends. The CDR3 spans 13 residues. From germline, CDR1 is SGDLS and CDR2 YYNGEE.

The chain combines TRBV5-8 with TRBJ2-3, with a tentative D call TRBD1 (6 bases). The length of the CDR3 is 15 residues. Trimming removed 7 bases at V and 0 bases at J, with 15 bases between. The germline V gene encodes CDR1 SGHTS and CDR2 YDEGEE. CDR3 region: CASSPGTSSTDTQYF. In DNA, the CDR3 is TGTGCCAGCTCACCGGGGACATCTAGCACAGATACGCAGTATTTT. Full variable domain (missing parts from reference TRBV5-8 and TRBJ2-3): EAGVTQSPTHLIKTRGQQATLRCSPISGHTSVYWYQQALGLGLQFLLWYDEGEERNRGNFPPRFSGRQFPNYSSELNVNALELEDSALYLCASSPGTSSTDTQYFGPGTRLTVL.

The chain carries TRBV27 and TRBJ2-5; D perhaps matches TRBD2 (5 bases). The germline CDR1 and CDR2 sequences are MNHEY and SMNVEV (reference sequence). CDR3 length: 15 amino acids. The CDR3 here is CAASPNGQAEETQYF. The CDR3 region has the DNA TGTGCGGCTAGCCCCAACGGGCAGGCTGAAGAGACCCAGTACTTC.

This chain uses TRBV30 with TRBJ2-7; 11 positions match TRBD2. Germline CDR1 reads GTSNPN; CDR2 reads SVGIG (reference sequence). The V and J ends lost 0 bases and 4 bases, in that order; junction bases with no gene match: 8. The CDR3 sequence is 16 residues long. CDR3 residues: CAWSVLAGGKAYEQYF. Written as DNA, the CDR3 is TGTGCCTGGAGTGTATTAGCGGGGGGGAAAGCGTACGAGCAGTACTTC.

This clone has a single count. This chain connects TRBV29-1 to TRBJ2-5, with D unresolved. Germline V CDR1 and CDR2: SQVTM, ANQGSEA. Trimming shortened V by 5 bases and J by 9 bases, and 16 bases separated the two germline ends. CDR3 length: 12 amino acids. The CDR3 sequence is CSVPAASTAQYF. DNA of the CDR3: TGCAGCGTTCCTGCGGCCTCGACGGCCCAGTACTTC.

The V call is TRBV7-3, the J call TRBJ1-1, with 8 bases lining up with TRBD1. With V trimmed by 2 bases and J by 1 base, 18 bases remained unmatched. The germline V gene has CDR1 SGHTA and CDR2 FQGTGA. There are 20 residues in the CDR3. This CDR3 is CASSLESSGQGRIGNTEAFF. As DNA, the CDR3 is TGTGCCAGCAGCTTAGAATCTTCCGGACAGGGCCGGATCGGGAACACTGAAGCTTTCTTT.

This clone was seen just once. The chain carries TRBV7-8 and TRBJ1-1; TRBD1 matches 8 bases. Germline assignment: CDR1 SGHVS and CDR2 FQNEAQ. The junction had 4 bases not matched to a gene; V was cut back by 5 bases and J by 5 bases. CDR3 length: 13 residues. The CDR3: CASSNDRGTEAFF. CDR3 bases: TGTGCCAGCAGCAATGACAGGGGAACTGAAGCTTTCTTT.

This chain connects TRBV6-5 to TRBJ2-2; TRBD1 matches 9 bases. From germline, CDR1 is MNHEY and CDR2 SVGAGI. The junction had 6 bases not matched to a gene; V was cut back by 5 bases and J by 5 bases. This CDR3 has 15 residues. The CDR3 is CASSGTGSFTGELFF. As DNA, the CDR3 is TGTGCCAGCAGTGGGACAGGGTCTTTTACCGGGGAGCTGTTTTTT.

The gene calls are TRBV10-1 and TRBJ2-2; 8 bases are a match to TRBD2. This CDR3 is 13 amino acids long. V shed 8 bases and J 6 bases; nucleotides not matched to a gene: 5. CDR1 and CDR2 (germline): WNHNN, SYGVQD (reference sequence). CDR3 bases: TGCGCCAGCGGTAGCGGGGAAGCCGGGGAGCTGTTTTTT. Amino acid sequence: CASGSGEAGELFF.